Shown below are 22 T cell receptor beta chains from a single sample sequenced in a study of T cells in Graves' hyperthyroidism and ophthalmopathy. Amplification of TCR beta CDR3 regions used RNA as the template. With the HTBI primer set, the TCR CDR3 went through a first round of RT-PCR. TCRdb fed the multiplex PCR reads into MiXCR, producing one record per CDR3 protein. The sample lists around 340,000 distinct CDR3 sequences, 15% to 20% occurring once. The sequencing sample was made of blood. The source is a woman aged 45-59 years with Graves' hyperthyroidism.

This clonotype was recorded a few times. V is TRBV7-9 and J is TRBJ2-5; 8 nucleotides line up with TRBD2. This CDR3 contains 15 residues. After removal of 5 bases from V and 2 bases from J, the junction contained 7 bases not matched to a gene. CDR1 and CDR2 (germline): SEHNR, FQNEAQ (reference sequence). DNA of the CDR3: TGTGCCAGCAGCCCCCCGGGACTAGGGCAAGAGACCCAGTACTTC. It translates to CASSPPGLGQETQYF.

V is TRBV5-5 and J is TRBJ2-7; TRBD1 agrees at 9 bases. The V segment lost 2 bases and the J segment 0 bases; nucleotides outside the gene matches: 6. Germline CDR1 is SGHKS and CDR2 is YYEKEE (reference sequence). The length of the CDR3 is 16 residues. CDR3 bases: TGTGCCAGCAGCTTCGCCCCGGGACAGGGCTCCTACGAGCAGTACTTC. Its translation: CASSFAPGQGSYEQYF.

This clonotype occurred a few times. The chain couples TRBV7-9 to TRBJ1-5; 10 nucleotides align to TRBD1. CDR1 and CDR2 from the germline V gene are SEHNR and FQNEAQ (reference sequence). This CDR3 has 15 amino acids. V lost 5 bases and J lost 4; bases outside the gene matches: 5. CDR3: CASSHDRGRNQPQHF. The CDR3 DNA follows: TGTGCCAGCAGCCACGACAGGGGGCGGAATCAGCCCCAGCATTTT.

This clonotype was found many times. V is TRBV24-1 and J is TRBJ2-1; D call uncertain. Germline CDR1 reads KGHDR; CDR2 reads SFDVKD. This CDR3 comprises 13 residues. The ends were cut back, 5 bases at V and 8 bases at J, with 12 bases in the middle. The CDR3 loop is CATSAYRSHEQFF. DNA of the CDR3: TGTGCCACCAGTGCGTACAGATCGCATGAGCAGTTCTTC.

This clonotype turned up a few times. The chain couples TRBV7-3 to TRBJ2-1; 11 bases agree with TRBD2. The CDR3 runs 17 residues. Trimming removed 5 bases from V and 4 bases from J; junction bases left unmatched: 10. Per the germline V gene, CDR1 is SGHTA and CDR2 is FQGTGA. The CDR3 spells CASSQRPGLADYNEQFF. CDR3 DNA: TGTGCCAGCAGCCAACGTCCGGGACTAGCGGATTACAATGAGCAGTTCTTC.

This clonotype occurred many times. The V and J genes are TRBV28 and TRBJ2-3; no reliable D call. The CDR3 covers 12 residues. Trimming cost V 1 base and J 3 bases, with 2 bases left between them. Germline CDR1 reads MDHEN; CDR2 reads SYDVKM. The CDR3 region has the DNA TGTGCCAGCAGTTTATCAACAGATACGCAGTATTTT. Protein product: CASSLSTDTQYF.

This clonotype was counted many times. The chain is built from TRBV7-2 and TRBJ2-3; D is unclear. The V and J ends lost 5 bases and 0 bases respectively, with 9 bases between them. In germline, CDR1 is SGHTA, CDR2 FQGNSA. The CDR3 loop spans 14 amino acids. CDR3 residues: CASSRSTSTDTQYF. CDR3 DNA sequence: TGTGCCAGCAGCCGTTCGACTAGCACAGATACGCAGTATTTT. The entire variable domain, with the rest obtained from reference TRBV7-2 and TRBJ2-3, is as follows: GAGVSQSPSNKVTEKGKDVELRCDPISGHTALYWYRQSLGQGLEFLIYFQGNSAPDKSGLPSDRFSAERTGGSVSTLTIQRTQQEDSAVYLCASSRSTSTDTQYFGPGTRLTVL.

The rearrangement uses TRBV20-1 and TRBJ1-4; perhaps TRBD1 as D (5 bases). CDR3 length: 15 residues. Germline V CDR1 and CDR2: DFQATT, SNEGSKA (reference sequence). With 1 base removed from V and 7 bases from J, the gap between germline ends came to 16 bases. This CDR3 reads CSARGPGGEREKLFF. The CDR3 region has the DNA TGCAGTGCTAGAGGTCCCGGGGGGGAACGTGAAAAACTGTTTTTT.

In nucleotides, the CDR3 is TGTGCCATCAGGGCAAAACAGGGGGCATCTAACTATGGCTACACCTTC. Encoded protein: CAIRAKQGASNYGYTF. This chain joins TRBV10-3 and TRBJ1-2; 9 bases fit TRBD1. The trim removed 6 bases at V and 0 bases at J, leaving 8 bases unmatched. CDR1 is ENHRY and CDR2 is SYGVKD in the germline V gene. The CDR3 is 16 residues long.

The rearrangement links TRBV11-2 to TRBJ2-7, with D perhaps matching TRBD1 (6 bases). Germline CDR1 and CDR2: SGHAT and FQNNGV. The CDR3 has 14 amino acids. Trimming removed 3 bases from V and 2 bases from J, with 11 bases in between. The DNA of the CDR3 is TGTGCCAGCAGCTTTGGGGGCCCGGCCTACGAGCAGTACTTC. As protein: CASSFGGPAYEQYF.

The J gene is TRBJ2-1, the V gene TRBV6-1; 7 bases line up with TRBD2. V lost 7 bases, J lost 8 bases, and 11 bases stayed unmatched. CDR3 size: 14 residues. The V gene's germline CDR1 is MNHNS and CDR2 SASEGT. The CDR3 loop reads CASTFGREFDEQFF. The CDR3 DNA reads as TGTGCCAGCACCTTCGGGCGGGAGTTCGATGAGCAGTTCTTC.

This clonotype was detected many times. V usage is TRBV10-3 and J usage is TRBJ1-2, with a tentative D call TRBD1 (5 bases). Between the trimmed V and J ends, which lost 0 bases and 6 bases, there was a span of 11 bases. Germline V gene sequence: CDR1 ENHRY, CDR2 SYGVKD. The CDR3 runs 14 residues. CDR3 sequence (DNA): TGTGCCATCAGTGAGTCAACAGGCCCTGATGGCTACACCTTC. Amino acid sequence: CAISESTGPDGYTF.

This clonotype was picked up a small number of times. The V gene is TRBV2, the J gene TRBJ2-4; TRBD1 is a possible D gene (5 bases). With 4 bases removed from V and 5 bases from J, the gap between germline ends came to 9 bases. Germline-derived CDR1 and CDR2 are SNHLY and FYNNEI. The CDR3 is made up of 13 amino acids. In DNA form, the CDR3 reads TGTGCCAGCAGTGCTGACAGCGAAAACATTCAGTACTTC. Its translation: CASSADSENIQYF. Using reference TRBV2 and TRBJ2-4 for the parts outside the CDR3, the full variable domain is EPEVTQTPSHQVTQMGQEVILRCVPISNHLYFYWYRQILGQKVEFLVSFYNNEISEKSEIFDDQFSVERPDGSNFTLKIRSTKLEDSAMYFCASSADSENIQYFGAGTRLSVL.

This clonotype was observed a few times. The chain employs TRBV7-9 and TRBJ2-1; 9 bases map to TRBD2. CDR1 is SEHNR, CDR2 FQNEAQ, per germline (reference sequence). This CDR3 comprises 15 residues. V was pared by 5 bases and J by 5 bases, with 7 bases of the junction left unmatched. In DNA, the CDR3 is TGTGCCAGCAGCCCGCGGGGGGGCCTACACAATGAGCAGTTCTTC. Its protein product is CASSPRGGLHNEQFF.

The genes are TRBV7-9 and TRBJ2-3; tentative D call: TRBD2 (5 bases). The CDR3 runs to 14 residues. CDR1 is SEHNR, CDR2 FQNEAQ, per germline (reference sequence). Trimming removed 1 base from V and 11 bases from J, with 16 bases in between. CDR3 protein: CASSLETRASGQYF. In nucleotides, the CDR3 is TGTGCCAGCAGCTTAGAAACTAGGGCCTCTGGGCAGTATTTT.

The V and J genes are TRBV29-1 and TRBJ2-7, with a weak D call TRBD1 (6 bases). This CDR3 comprises 13 residues. Germline V CDR1 and CDR2: SQVTM, ANQGSEA. Trimming stripped 6 bases from V and 3 bases from J, with 15 bases between. This chain's CDR3 is CSVFRDKSYEQYF. The CDR3, as DNA: TGCAGCGTGTTCCGGGACAAGAGCTACGAGCAGTACTTC.

This clonotype was counted only a few times. This rearrangement joins TRBV13 to TRBJ2-7; TRBD1 matches 8 bases. The CDR3 runs to 14 residues. Per germline, CDR1 PRHDT and CDR2 FYEKMQ (reference sequence). Trimming took 5 bases from V and 9 from J; bases not matched to a gene: 12. The CDR3 loop is CASSRMTGVVVQYF. Written as DNA, the CDR3 is TGTGCCAGCAGCAGAATGACAGGGGTGGTGGTGCAGTACTTC.

At least ten counts were recorded for this clonotype. CDR3 loop: CSARDSSVGDGYTF. Here the CDR3 DNA reads TGCAGTGCTAGAGATAGTAGCGTAGGCGATGGCTACACCTTC. The genes are TRBV20-1 and TRBJ1-2; no firm D call. The V end was cut by 0 bases, the J end by 6 bases, with 14 bases between. This CDR3 region has 14 residues. Germline CDR1 and CDR2: DFQATT and SNEGSKA (reference sequence).

A remark on this clonotype: A much bigger clone sits one base away, suggesting this may be a read error. V gene TRBV6-5 combines with J gene TRBJ1-6; 9 nucleotides agree with TRBD1. Germline CDR1 is MNHEY and CDR2 is SVGAGI. This CDR3 has 16 residues. V lost 2 bases and J lost 9; bases outside the gene matches: 8. The CDR3 region has the DNA TGTGCCAGCAGTTACGCGGGACAGGGACGGGGTTCACCCCTCCACTTT. Protein product: CASSYAGQGRGSPLHF.

This clonotype was detected many times. One base away lies a much larger clone, so this may be a sequencing read error. The V call is TRBV7-9, the J call TRBJ1-1; D uncertain. The germline V gene encodes CDR1 SEHNR and CDR2 FQNEAQ (reference sequence). The CDR3 has 12 residues. Trimming took 2 bases from V and 3 from J, leaving 4 bases between them. The CDR3 loop is CASSLMDTEAFF. The CDR3 DNA sequence: TGTGCCAGCAGCTTAATGGACACTGAAGCTTTCTTT.

This clonotype has a handful of counts. This chain links TRBV6-1 with TRBJ2-5; D uncertain. The germline CDR1 and CDR2 sequences are MNHNS and SASEGT. The CDR3 runs to 11 residues. The V gene lost 5 bases and the J gene lost 12 bases, with 13 bases spanning the gap. DNA of the CDR3: TGTGCCAGCAGTTTCCGGGCCTCGGAGTACTTC. Protein: CASSFRASEYF.

There are a few counts of this clonotype. CDR3 sequence (DNA): TGTGCCAGCAGCATGGGACAGGGGGCGGAAGAGACCCAGTACTTC. The encoded protein is CASSMGQGAEETQYF. The chain recombines TRBV7-9 with TRBJ2-5; 12 bases align to TRBD1. V dropped 5 bases and J dropped 3; count of bases not matched to a gene: 4. Per germline, CDR1 SEHNR and CDR2 FQNEAQ (reference sequence). The CDR3 covers 15 residues.